Presented here are 26 T cell receptor beta chains from one specimen sequenced in a study of identifying expanded T cells in peripheral blood. Some clones are missing from TCRdb's copy, which holds only in-frame ones; the method was immunoSEQ multiplex PCR. The sample gives 75,000 to 90,000 clones, about 87% of which show up once; approximately 7% is in the top ten. The specimen was blood. The source is a person between 18 and 75 years old in good health.

The CDR3 is CASSKDLPAGETQYF. The CDR3 coding sequence is TGTGCCAGCAGCAAAGACTTACCTGCGGGCGAGACCCAGTACTTC. The gene calls are TRBV21-1 and TRBJ2-5; TRBD2, the table's D call, was not compared with the DNA. TRBV21-1 is shown as a pseudogene. The CDR3 has 15 residues.

This chain links TRBV10-2 with TRBJ1-5; 7 bases agree with TRBD1. The CDR3 runs 15 residues. Looked up from germline, CDR1 is WSHSY and CDR2 is SAAADI. Trimming took 6 bases from V and 2 from J; bases not matched to a gene: 7. CDR3 loop: CASRKSGGGNQPQHF. For the CDR3, the DNA is TGCGCCAGCAGAAAATCAGGGGGGGGCAATCAGCCCCAGCATTTT.

The V and J genes are TRBV30 and TRBJ2-7, with D perhaps TRBD2 (6 bases). The V gene lost 4 bases and the J gene lost 0 bases, with 13 bases spanning the gap. This CDR3 comprises 14 residues. Germline values: CDR1 GTSNPN, CDR2 SVGIG (reference sequence). The CDR3 sequence is CAWNKETSSYEQYF. In DNA, the CDR3 is TGTGCCTGGAACAAGGAGACTAGCTCCTACGAGCAGTACTTC.

V gene TRBV30 combines with J gene TRBJ1-2; weak D call: TRBD1 (5 bases). The V end lost 3 bases, the J end lost 4 bases, and 15 bases lay between the germline ends. The CDR3 spans 14 residues. Looked up from germline, CDR1 is GTSNPN and CDR2 is SVGIG (reference sequence). Here the CDR3 DNA reads TGTGCCTGGAGCGCCCAGGGACGAAGCTATGGCTACACCTTC. Protein: CAWSAQGRSYGYTF. The full variable domain, completed using reference TRBV30 and TRBJ1-2, is SQTIHQWPATLVQPVGSPLSLECTVEGTSNPNLYWYRQAAGRGLQLLFYSVGIGQISSEVPQNLSASRPQDRQFILSSKKLLLSDSGFYLCAWSAQGRSYGYTFGSGTRLTVV.

This clone has just a few counts. This chain uses TRBV30 with TRBJ1-2; D is undetermined. There are 12 residues in the CDR3. Germline V CDR1 and CDR2: GTSNPN, SVGIG (reference sequence). The ends were cut back, 1 base at V and 3 bases at J, with 6 bases in the middle. The DNA of the CDR3 is TGTGCCTGGAGTGGGGTAGACTATGGCTACACCTTC. As protein: CAWSGVDYGYTF.

The V and J genes are TRBV2 and TRBJ1-4, with D tentatively TRBD1 (5 bases). Trimming stripped 5 bases from V and 7 bases from J, with 14 bases between. The CDR3 has 14 amino acids. Germline lookup yields CDR1 SNHLY and CDR2 FYNNEI. This CDR3 reads CASSPQGSGEKLFF. CDR3 in DNA: TGTGCCAGCAGTCCCCAGGGTAGTGGTGAAAAACTGTTTTTT.

J is TRBJ1-2 and V is TRBV5-1; 7 nucleotides align to TRBD1. V trimming: 3 bases; J trimming: 4 bases; junction bases outside the gene matches: 15. The CDR3 consists of 17 residues. Germline V gene lookup returns CDR1 SGHRS and CDR2 YFSETQ. The CDR3 DNA reads TGCGCCAGCAGCTCCGAGGGGGCTACCCACCTCCTCTATGGCTACACCTTC. Translating it yields CASSSEGATHLLYGYTF.

The count of this clone is one. Written as DNA, the CDR3 is TGTGCCAGCAGCCCCCGGACTAGCGTGGATACGCAGTATTTT. As protein: CASSPRTSVDTQYF. The rearrangement joins TRBV9 to TRBJ2-3; 9 nucleotides match TRBD2. V shed 4 bases, J shed 6 bases, and the junction held 6 bases outside the gene matches. The CDR3 totals 14 residues. Germline CDR1 SGDLS, CDR2 YYNGEE.

The CDR3 spells CATRAGNTNIQYF. CDR3 bases: TGTGCCACTCGGGCAGGGAACACAAACATTCAGTACTTC. The chain uses TRBV15 and TRBJ2-4, with D tentatively TRBD1 (5 bases). Germline CDR1 and CDR2: LNHNV and YYDKDF (reference sequence). The CDR3 has 13 residues. V lost 9 bases, J lost 6 bases, and 15 bases lay in between. The whole variable domain, remainder taken from reference TRBV15 and TRBJ2-4, is DAMVIQNPRYQVTQFGKPVTLSCSQTLNHNVMYWYQQKSSQAPKLLFHYYDKDFNNEADTPDNFQSRRPNTSFCFLDIRSPGLGDTAMYLCATRAGNTNIQYFGAGTRLSVL.

This sequence joins TRBV5-1 and TRBJ2-1; tentatively, D is TRBD1 (5 bases). Trimming removed 0 bases at V and 6 bases at J, with 13 bases between. The length of the CDR3 is 15 residues. The germline V gene encodes CDR1 SGHRS and CDR2 YFSETQ. CDR3 DNA: TGCGCCAGCAGCTTGGCGGCAGGGAACTCCAATGAGCAGTTCTTC. It is translated as CASSLAAGNSNEQFF.

V is TRBV7-2 and J is TRBJ2-7; possibly TRBD1 or TRBD2 for D (5 bases each). The ends were cut back, 3 bases at V and 0 bases at J, with 18 bases in the middle. In germline, CDR1 is SGHTA, CDR2 FQGNSA. The CDR3 loop spans 17 amino acids. This chain's CDR3 is CASSFGTGTESSYEQYF. As DNA, the CDR3 is TGTGCCAGCAGCTTCGGAACCGGGACCGAGAGCTCCTACGAGCAGTACTTC.

The chain recombines TRBV5-6 with TRBJ2-2; TRBD2 might be the D (6 bases). The CDR3 runs to 15 residues. Between the trimmed V and J ends, which lost 2 bases and 2 bases, there was a span of 10 bases. CDR1 is SGHDT and CDR2 is YYEEEE in the germline V gene. The CDR3 coding sequence is TGTGCCAGCAGCTTACTAGCCCCAAACACCGGGGAGCTGTTTTTT. Amino acids: CASSLLAPNTGELFF.

The V gene is TRBV5-6, the J gene TRBJ1-2; D possibly corresponds to TRBD1 (6 bases). The CDR3 consists of 15 residues. The V end was cut by 4 bases, the J end by 4 bases, with 17 bases between. Germline CDR1 is SGHDT and CDR2 is YYEEEE. Here the CDR3 reads CASSNYATGSYGYTF. The CDR3 DNA reads TGTGCCAGCAGCAACTACGCGACAGGATCCTATGGCTACACCTTC.

V gene TRBV5-5 combines with J gene TRBJ1-1; possible D gene TRBD1, 5 bases. CDR3 length equals 12 residues. The V end was cut by 5 bases, the J end by 3 bases, with 8 bases between. Per germline, CDR1 SGHKS and CDR2 YYEKEE (reference sequence). For the CDR3, the DNA is TGTGCCAGCAGGGGGCTTGACACTGAAGCTTTCTTT. This encodes CASRGLDTEAFF. Using reference TRBV5-5 and TRBJ1-1 for the parts outside the CDR3, the full variable domain is DAGVTQSPTHLIKTRGQQVTLRCSPISGHKSVSWYQQVLGQGPQFIFQYYEKEERGRGNFPDRFSARQFPNYSSELNVNALLLGDSALYLCASRGLDTEAFFGQGTRLTVV.

The rearrangement links TRBV29-1 to TRBJ1-1; D remains ambiguous. The CDR3 runs to 11 residues. Germline lookup yields CDR1 SQVTM and CDR2 ANQGSEA. V shed 6 bases and J shed 5 bases, with 10 bases lying between them. CDR3 region: CSVGIRTEAFF. CDR3 bases: TGCAGCGTGGGGATAAGGACTGAAGCTTTCTTT.

The chain combines TRBV20-1 with TRBJ2-7; no clear D gene. The length of the CDR3 is 11 residues. Germline-derived CDR1 and CDR2 are DFQATT and SNEGSKA (reference sequence). With 6 bases removed from V and 3 bases from J, the gap between germline ends came to 9 bases. CDR3 amino acids: CSALGDYEQYF. CDR3 DNA sequence: TGCAGTGCCCTCGGTGACTACGAGCAGTACTTC.

This chain joins TRBV5-1 and TRBJ1-2, with 7 nucleotides matching TRBD1. The V segment lost 1 base and the J segment 3 bases; nucleotides outside the gene matches: 9. The CDR3 covers 16 residues. Germline V gene data show CDR1 as SGHRS and CDR2 as YFSETQ. The CDR3 protein is CASSLSGRGRDYGYTF. Written as DNA, the CDR3 is TGCGCCAGCAGCTTGTCGGGCAGGGGGAGAGACTATGGCTACACCTTC.

This chain joins TRBV7-9 and TRBJ2-1; tentative D call: TRBD1 (6 bases). The CDR3 has 13 amino acids. Germline CDR1 SEHNR, CDR2 FQNEAQ (reference sequence). V was cut by 2 bases and J by 4 bases, with 6 bases left in between. The DNA for the CDR3 is TGTGCCAGCAGCTTAAGGGGGTACAATGAGCAGTTCTTC. It yields the protein CASSLRGYNEQFF.

The chain joins TRBV30 to TRBJ1-1; perhaps TRBD1 as D (5 bases). V lost 0 bases and J lost 5, with 10 bases in between. Germline values: CDR1 GTSNPN, CDR2 SVGIG (reference sequence). The CDR3 spans 13 residues. The CDR3, as DNA: TGTGCCTGGAGTGTACTGTCAGGGACTGAAGCTTTCTTT. Protein: CAWSVLSGTEAFF.

The CDR3 bases are TGTGCCAGCAGCCAAGAGGGGACTAGCGGGGTCGAAGATACGCAGTATTTT. Translating gives CASSQEGTSGVEDTQYF. The chain uses TRBV4-2 and TRBJ2-3; 13 bases map to TRBD2. This CDR3 has 17 amino acids. V shed 0 bases, J shed 5 bases, and the junction held 5 bases outside the gene matches. Germline loops: CDR1 LGHNA, CDR2 YNFKEQ.

The rearrangement links TRBV7-2 to TRBJ1-2, with 7 bases fitting TRBD1. The CDR3 runs 14 residues. J was trimmed by 5 bases and V by 5 bases; bases with no gene match: 8. Germline CDR1 is SGHTA and CDR2 is FQGNSA. The CDR3 bases are TGTGCCAGCAGCCCCCTACAGGGGCCGTATGGCTACACCTTC. It encodes CASSPLQGPYGYTF.

The rearrangement uses TRBV2 and TRBJ1-2; a weak D match, TRBD1 (5 bases). This CDR3 is built from 14 residues. The V gene's germline CDR1 is SNHLY and CDR2 FYNNEI. V was shortened by 5 bases and J by 0 bases, with 10 bases between the two germline ends. The DNA for the CDR3 is TGTGCCAGCAGTCTGGACACTGCTAACTATGGCTACACCTTC. Its translation: CASSLDTANYGYTF.

The rearrangement links TRBV2 to TRBJ1-1; tentatively, D is TRBD1 (5 bases). This CDR3 contains 13 residues. The germline V gene has CDR1 SNHLY and CDR2 FYNNEI. Trimming stripped 6 bases from V and 2 bases from J, with 10 bases between. In nucleotides, the CDR3 is TGTGCCAGCAGGCTCAGGGCCAACACTGAAGCTTTCTTT. Translating gives CASRLRANTEAFF.

V gene TRBV7-9 combines with J gene TRBJ2-4; D is ambiguous. Germline CDR1 and CDR2: SEHNR and FQNEAQ (reference sequence). V was shortened by 1 base and J by 8 bases, with 12 bases between the two germline ends. The CDR3 totals 14 residues. Here the CDR3 DNA reads TGTGCCAGCAGCTTAGAAAGTCCCCGCGACATTCAGTACTTC. This codes for CASSLESPRDIQYF.

This clone showed up just once. The chain is built from TRBV7-2 and TRBJ2-7, with D possibly matching TRBD2 (6 bases). V lost 4 bases, J lost 5 bases, and 12 bases lay in between. The CDR3 runs 13 residues. Germline CDR1 reads SGHTA; CDR2 reads FQGNSA. DNA for the CDR3: TGTGCCAGCAGCTCCCCAGCGGGCCACGAGCAGTACTTC. Translated: CASSSPAGHEQYF.

This clone has only one observation. V gene TRBV7-7 combines with J gene TRBJ2-5; the D call may be TRBD1 or TRBD2 (5 bases each). The CDR3 runs to 15 residues. CDR1 and CDR2 (germline): SSHAT, FNYEAQ (reference sequence). The V end was cut by 4 bases, the J end by 2 bases, with 14 bases between. CDR3 bases: TGTGCCAGCAGCTCCTCCGTTTGGGGGCAAGAGACCCAGTACTTC. Protein product: CASSSSVWGQETQYF.